Below, 32 T cell receptor beta chains from the same sample are listed, as sequenced in a study of blood T cell repertoires in COVID-19. Sequencing used immunoSEQ multiplex PCR; TCRdb keeps in-frame clones, though not all of them. The repertoire consists of about 200,000 clones, with roughly 90% occurring once and the leading ten covering about 1.6%. Sequencing used peripheral blood. All receptors derive from a man younger than 30 with active or convalescent COVID-19.

The V gene is TRBV6-6, the J gene TRBJ2-3, with 11 positions matching TRBD2. The junction had 3 bases not matched to a gene; V was cut back by 6 bases and J by 4 bases. This CDR3 spans 14 amino acids. The germline V gene encodes CDR1 MNHNY and CDR2 SVGAGI (reference sequence). In DNA form, the CDR3 reads TGTGCCAGCAGAGCGGGACTAGCGGCAGATACGCAGTATTTT. It encodes CASRAGLAADTQYF.

This clone appeared a single time. Here the CDR3 reads CASSYISGNTIYF. The CDR3 nucleotides are TGTGCCAGTAGTTATATCTCTGGAAACACCATATATTTT. The rearrangement links TRBV19 to TRBJ1-3, with no clear D. V was clipped by 5 bases and J by 0 bases, with 5 bases between them. The CDR3 contains 13 residues. From germline, CDR1 is LNHDA and CDR2 SQIVND (reference sequence). Combining the CDR3 with reference TRBV19 and TRBJ1-3 gives the whole variable domain DGGITQSPKYLFRKEGQNVTLSCEQNLNHDAMYWYRQDPGQGLRLIYYSQIVNDFQKGDIAEGYSVSREKKESFPLTVTSAQKNPTAFYLCASSYISGNTIYFGEGSWLTVV.

The chain has TRBV5-1 and TRBJ2-3, with 7 positions matching TRBD2. Looked up from germline, CDR1 is SGHRS and CDR2 is YFSETQ. J was trimmed by 1 base and V by 0 bases; bases with no gene match: 5. The CDR3 sequence is 16 residues long. The CDR3 DNA sequence: TGCGCCAGCAGCTTGGGGCTAGCGGAGCGCACAGATACGCAGTATTTT. Translation gives CASSLGLAERTDTQYF.

The chain is built from TRBV19 and TRBJ2-5, with D possibly matching TRBD2 (5 bases). The germline V gene encodes CDR1 LNHDA and CDR2 SQIVND (reference sequence). This CDR3 region has 13 residues. The V end lost 5 bases, the J end lost 5 bases, and 12 bases lay between the germline ends. The CDR3 bases are TGTGCCAGTAGTGCAGCGGCACGGGAGACCCAGTACTTC. This encodes CASSAAARETQYF. Drawing the rest from reference TRBV19 and TRBJ2-5, the complete variable domain is DGGITQSPKYLFRKEGQNVTLSCEQNLNHDAMYWYRQDPGQGLRLIYYSQIVNDFQKGDIAEGYSVSREKKESFPLTVTSAQKNPTAFYLCASSAAARETQYFGPGTRLLVL.

The V and J genes are TRBV7-2 and TRBJ2-3; 10 bases are shared with TRBD2. V was pared by 5 bases and J by 3 bases, with 5 bases of the junction left unmatched. CDR1 and CDR2 (germline): SGHTA, FQGNSA. This CDR3 comprises 15 residues. The CDR3 region has the DNA TGTGCCAGCAGCCCTAGCGGGAGAGTAACAGATACGCAGTATTTT. Residues: CASSPSGRVTDTQYF. Variable domain in full (rest from reference TRBV7-2 and TRBJ2-3): GAGVSQSPSNKVTEKGKDVELRCDPISGHTALYWYRQSLGQGLEFLIYFQGNSAPDKSGLPSDRFSAERTGGSVSTLTIQRTQQEDSAVYLCASSPSGRVTDTQYFGPGTRLTVL.

J is TRBJ1-1 and V is TRBV18, with D maybe TRBD1 (5 bases). The germline CDR1 and CDR2 sequences are KGHSH and LQKENI. V lost 5 bases to trimming and J lost 1 base, with 20 bases between them. The CDR3 consists of 17 residues. CDR3 DNA: TGTGCCAGCTCATCGAACACCCTTATGACAGCGAACACTGAAGCTTTCTTT. Its protein product is CASSSNTLMTANTEAFF.

The chain is built from TRBV5-1 and TRBJ1-1; 11 nucleotides agree with TRBD1. The germline gives CDR1 SGHRS, CDR2 YFSETQ. V shed 2 bases and J 7 bases; nucleotides not matched to a gene: 13. The CDR3 loop spans 17 amino acids. The CDR3 spells CASSFGYGTGGSGEAFF. CDR3 in DNA: TGCGCCAGCAGCTTCGGGTACGGGACAGGGGGTTCGGGTGAAGCTTTCTTT.

V is TRBV4-3 and J is TRBJ1-2, with D possibly being TRBD1 (6 bases). CDR1 is LGHNA, CDR2 YSLEER, per germline. This CDR3 comprises 16 residues. V lost 0 bases and J 5 bases, leaving 16 bases between the germline ends. Here the CDR3 DNA reads TGCGCCAGCAGCCAAGAAGTGGGGGACACGATTTATGGCTACACCTTC. Its translation: CASSQEVGDTIYGYTF.

The chain links TRBV19 to TRBJ2-2; 7 nucleotides match TRBD2. Germline CDR1 LNHDA, CDR2 SQIVND (reference sequence). J gave up 4 bases and V 3 bases, and 5 bases lay outside the gene matches. This CDR3 is 15 amino acids long. CDR3 in amino acids: CASSIVGGPTGELFF. CDR3 DNA sequence: TGTGCCAGTAGTATTGTGGGAGGGCCCACCGGGGAGCTGTTTTTT.

The chain carries TRBV7-9 and TRBJ1-4; D not resolved. The V end lost 7 bases, the J end lost 7 bases, and 16 bases lay between the germline ends. CDR3 length equals 14 residues. The germline CDR1 and CDR2 sequences are SEHNR and FQNEAQ (reference sequence). The DNA of the CDR3 is TGTGCCAGCATCCCCGAGGCGGGGTTTGAAAAACTGTTTTTT. Protein: CASIPEAGFEKLFF.

The gene calls are TRBV30 and TRBJ2-3, with 7 bases that match TRBD2. J lost 2 bases, V lost 7 bases, and 9 bases had no gene match. Germline V CDR1 and CDR2: GTSNPN, SVGIG (reference sequence). CDR3 length: 14 residues. The CDR3 protein is CASQGSGYTDTQYF. CDR3 bases: TGTGCCTCCCAGGGTAGCGGGTACACAGATACGCAGTATTTT.

The chain links TRBV6-5 to TRBJ2-3, with TRBD1 as a possible D gene (5 bases). V was trimmed by 6 bases and J by 5 bases, leaving 12 bases between them. The V gene's germline CDR1 is MNHEY and CDR2 SVGAGI. The CDR3 is 13 amino acids. The DNA for the CDR3 is TGTGCCAGCAGGTCTACAGGACAAGATACGCAGTATTTT. Translating gives CASRSTGQDTQYF.

This chain joins TRBV29-1 and TRBJ1-2, with TRBD1 matching over 9 bases. The CDR3 extends over 13 amino acids. The J segment lost 7 bases and the V segment lost 4 bases, leaving 7 bases of the junction unmatched. Looked up from germline, CDR1 is SQVTM and CDR2 is ANQGSEA. The CDR3: CSVATGTGLGYTF. In nucleotides, the CDR3 is TGCAGCGTTGCGACCGGGACAGGGCTTGGCTACACCTTC.

The chain employs TRBV7-2 and TRBJ2-6; 9 nucleotides align to TRBD2. V was clipped by 5 bases and J by 0 bases; unmatched bases: 8. Germline V gene lookup returns CDR1 SGHTA and CDR2 FQGNSA. The CDR3 runs to 18 residues. This CDR3 reads CASSPWAGGPSGANVLTF. CDR3 coding DNA: TGTGCCAGCAGCCCCTGGGCGGGGGGGCCCTCTGGGGCCAACGTCCTGACTTTC. The full variable domain, rest sourced from reference TRBV7-2 and TRBJ2-6, is GAGVSQSPSNKVTEKGKDVELRCDPISGHTALYWYRQSLGQGLEFLIYFQGNSAPDKSGLPSDRFSAERTGGSVSTLTIQRTQQEDSAVYLCASSPWAGGPSGANVLTFGAGSRLTVL.

This chain connects TRBV25-1 to TRBJ1-2; tentative D call: TRBD1 (5 bases). This CDR3 comprises 12 residues. The germline V gene encodes CDR1 MGHDK and CDR2 SYGVNS. V shed 3 bases and J shed 10 bases, with 12 bases lying between them. CDR3: CASSDAGPIYTF. CDR3 in DNA: TGTGCCAGCAGTGACGCGGGACCGATCTACACCTTC.

This clone appeared a few times. The chain employs TRBV18 and TRBJ2-7, with D possibly TRBD1 on 6 matching bases. Germline CDR1 and CDR2: KGHSH and LQKENI. Between the trimmed V and J ends, which lost 4 bases and 0 bases, there was a span of 13 bases. The CDR3 runs 15 residues. This CDR3 reads CASSQQGASSYEQYF. The DNA of the CDR3 is TGTGCCAGCTCACAACAGGGAGCGAGCTCCTACGAGCAGTACTTC.

The chain recombines TRBV27 with TRBJ2-5; tentative D call: TRBD2 (6 bases). The V gene lost 3 bases and the J gene lost 3 bases, with 11 bases spanning the gap. In germline, CDR1 is MNHEY, CDR2 SMNVEV (reference sequence). CDR3 size: 14 residues. Here the CDR3 reads CASSFGTGKETQYF. In nucleotides, the CDR3 is TGTGCCAGCAGTTTTGGGACTGGCAAAGAGACCCAGTACTTC.

The chain combines TRBV7-8 with TRBJ2-1; 10 nucleotides align to TRBD2. The CDR3 consists of 15 residues. V trimming: 3 bases; J trimming: 3 bases; junction bases outside the gene matches: 2. The V gene's germline CDR1 is SGHVS and CDR2 FQNEAQ. As DNA, the CDR3 is TGTGCCAGCAGCTTTACTAGCGGGATCTACAATGAGCAGTTCTTC. This sequence encodes CASSFTSGIYNEQFF.

This chain connects TRBV19 to TRBJ2-5; TRBD2 is a possible D gene (7 bases). This CDR3 spans 15 amino acids. V was trimmed by 4 bases and J by 1 base, leaving 13 bases between them. From germline, CDR1 is LNHDA and CDR2 SQIVND (reference sequence). Here the CDR3 reads CASSNGGGLQETQYF. Written as DNA, the CDR3 is TGTGCCAGTAGTAATGGCGGGGGCCTCCAAGAGACCCAGTACTTC.

The chain links TRBV29-1 to TRBJ2-3, with D maybe TRBD2 (6 bases). The CDR3 totals 14 residues. Trimming stripped 4 bases from V and 0 bases from J, with 11 bases between. Germline CDR1 reads SQVTM; CDR2 reads ANQGSEA. CDR3 nucleotide sequence: TGCAGCGTTGGCGGGGCCTATAGCACAGATACGCAGTATTTT. As protein: CSVGGAYSTDTQYF.

CDR3 DNA: TGTGCCAGCAGCCCGCGCCATGGTCTCCGATTTCAGCCCCAGCATTTT. Protein product: CASSPRHGLRFQPQHF. V gene TRBV11-3 combines with J gene TRBJ1-5; D ambiguous. Germline V gene sequence: CDR1 SGHNT, CDR2 YENEEA. The CDR3 sequence is 16 residues long. Trimming took 5 bases from V and 6 from J, leaving 20 bases between them.

The rearrangement joins TRBV15 to TRBJ2-2, with D possibly matching TRBD1 (8 bases). Germline CDR1 and CDR2: LNHNV and YYDKDF (reference sequence). This CDR3 region has 17 residues. The V gene lost 0 bases and the J gene lost 5 bases, with 16 bases spanning the gap. CDR3 bases: TGTGCCACCAGCAGAGATCTCGACAGGGGAGGGACCGGGGAGCTGTTTTTT. This translates into CATSRDLDRGGTGELFF.

The chain uses TRBV5-4 and TRBJ1-2, with D uncertain. This CDR3 is built from 15 residues. Germline V gene lookup returns CDR1 SGHNT and CDR2 YYREEE (reference sequence). V was cut by 0 bases and J by 0 bases, with 9 bases left in between. The CDR3 sequence: CASSLEPQSNYGYTF. In nucleotides, the CDR3 is TGTGCCAGCAGCTTGGAACCTCAGTCTAACTATGGCTACACCTTC.

The chain carries TRBV7-8 and TRBJ2-1; no definite D call. V lost 2 bases and J 2 bases, leaving 13 bases between the germline ends. The CDR3 is 16 residues long. Per germline, CDR1 SGHVS and CDR2 FQNEAQ. CDR3: CASSLSRVPAYNEQFF. CDR3 in DNA: TGTGCCAGCAGCTTATCTCGGGTGCCAGCCTACAATGAGCAGTTCTTC.

The chain combines TRBV12-2 with TRBJ1-2; TRBD1, the table's D call, lacks a check against the DNA. TRBV12-2 is labeled a pseudogene. This CDR3 is built from 17 residues. The CDR3 DNA reads as TGTGCAAGTCGTCCACATACCGGGACAGTTGCTTCTTATGGCTACACCTTC. Translating gives CASRPHTGTVASYGYTF.

V is TRBV5-1 and J is TRBJ2-1; no clear D gene. This CDR3 contains 15 residues. The V end was cut by 0 bases, the J end by 3 bases, with 10 bases between. The germline V gene encodes CDR1 SGHRS and CDR2 YFSETQ. The CDR3 region has the DNA TGCGCCAGCAGCTTGGTGTCCGGTTACTACAATGAGCAGTTCTTC. The encoded protein is CASSLVSGYYNEQFF.

This chain connects TRBV4-1 to TRBJ1-2; D is unclear. There are 13 residues in the CDR3. Between the trimmed V and J ends, which lost 2 bases and 4 bases, there was a span of 8 bases. CDR1 and CDR2 (germline): MGHRA, YSYEKL. CDR3: CASSQHTGYGYTF. In DNA form, the CDR3 reads TGCGCCAGCAGCCAACACACGGGCTATGGCTACACCTTC.

This clone was seen once. V is TRBV6-5 and J is TRBJ2-1; 9 positions match TRBD1. Germline V gene lookup returns CDR1 MNHEY and CDR2 SVGAGI. The CDR3 runs to 14 residues. Germline trimming cut 5 bases from V and 6 bases from J; bases unmatched to any gene: 5. CDR3 in amino acids: CASSPGQGGNEQFF. The DNA for the CDR3 is TGTGCCAGCAGTCCGGGACAGGGAGGCAATGAGCAGTTCTTC.

V and J are TRBV30 and TRBJ1-2, with a possible D match to TRBD1 (5 bases). The CDR3 spans 14 residues. With 0 bases removed from V and 3 bases from J, the gap between germline ends came to 11 bases. Germline-derived CDR1 and CDR2 are GTSNPN and SVGIG (reference sequence). The CDR3 here is CAWSVGGDHYGYTF. CDR3 nucleotides: TGTGCCTGGAGTGTGGGAGGGGACCACTATGGCTACACCTTC. Looking up the rest from reference TRBV30 and TRBJ1-2 gives the full variable domain: SQTIHQWPATLVQPVGSPLSLECTVEGTSNPNLYWYRQAAGRGLQLLFYSVGIGQISSEVPQNLSASRPQDRQFILSSKKLLLSDSGFYLCAWSVGGDHYGYTFGSGTRLTVV.

The chain links TRBV30 to TRBJ2-7; 9 nucleotides agree with TRBD2. This CDR3 spans 14 amino acids. The junction had 8 bases not matched to a gene; V was cut back by 5 bases and J by 3 bases. Germline-derived CDR1 and CDR2 are GTSNPN and SVGIG (reference sequence). In DNA form, the CDR3 reads TGTGCCTGGCAGCGACTAGCGGAAGACTACGAGCAGTACTTC. Protein product: CAWQRLAEDYEQYF.

The chain is built from TRBV19 and TRBJ1-2; 7 positions agree with TRBD1. CDR1 LNHDA and CDR2 SQIVND come from the germline V gene (reference sequence). This CDR3 is 16 amino acids long. Trimming took 5 bases from V and 1 from J; bases not matched to a gene: 10. CDR3 bases: TGTGCCAGTAGTGGGGGACAGCCCACCGTTAACTATGGCTACACCTTC. This codes for CASSGGQPTVNYGYTF.

The genes are TRBV7-2 and TRBJ1-5; 11 nucleotides align to TRBD1. The length of the CDR3 is 19 residues. Trimming at V came to 0 bases and at J to 2 bases, leaving 9 bases not matched to a gene. The germline gives CDR1 SGHTA, CDR2 FQGNSA. Here the CDR3 DNA reads TGTGCCAGCAGCTTAGCGCCTGGGACAGGGGGTTTTGGCAATCAGCCCCAGCATTTT. This sequence encodes CASSLAPGTGGFGNQPQHF.